This T cell receptor (beta chain) derives from a study of blood T cell repertoires in COVID-19. In the study overall: From the United States, Italy and Spain came samples of acute and convalescent COVID-19. Sources were T cells, B-cell-depleted T cells, or PBMCs; the material itself was cDNA or gDNA.

The germline V gene encodes CDR1 SGHNT and CDR2 YENEEA. V shed 3 bases and J 5 bases; nucleotides not matched to a gene: 8. This CDR3 comprises 15 residues. Sequenced by immunoSEQ multiplex PCR; TCRdb stores in-frame clones only, minus some. The sample lists some 120,000 clones, about four fifths seen once, with 9.5% to 15% in the top ten. This chain links TRBV11-3 with TRBJ2-7, with 9 bases lining up with TRBD1. The TCR was taken from a human donor in a cohort sampled during active COVID-19. Source material: peripheral blood. CDR3 residues: CASSLGGQGYHEQYF. In DNA, the CDR3 is TGTGCCAGCAGCTTGGGAGGACAGGGGTATCACGAGCAGTACTTC. The full variable domain, with the rest looked up from reference TRBV11-3 and TRBJ2-7, is EAGVVQSPRYKIIEKKQPVAFWCNPISGHNTLYWYLQNLGQGPELLIRYENEEAVDDSQLPKDRFSAERLKGVDSTLKIQPAELGDSAVYLCASSLGGQGYHEQYFGPGTRLTVT.